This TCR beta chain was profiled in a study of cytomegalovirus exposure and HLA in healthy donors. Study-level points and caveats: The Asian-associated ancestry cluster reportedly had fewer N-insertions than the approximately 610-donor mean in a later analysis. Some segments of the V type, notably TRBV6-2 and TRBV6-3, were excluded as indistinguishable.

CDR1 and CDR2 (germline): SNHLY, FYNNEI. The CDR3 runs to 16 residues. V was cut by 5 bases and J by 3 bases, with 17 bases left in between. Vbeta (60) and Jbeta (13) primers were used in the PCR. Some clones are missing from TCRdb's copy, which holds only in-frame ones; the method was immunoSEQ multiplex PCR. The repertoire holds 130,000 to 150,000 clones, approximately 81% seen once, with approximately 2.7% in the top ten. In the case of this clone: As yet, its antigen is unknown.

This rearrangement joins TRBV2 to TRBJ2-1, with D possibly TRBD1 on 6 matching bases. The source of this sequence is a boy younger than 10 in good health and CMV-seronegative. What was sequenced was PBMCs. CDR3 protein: CASSHDTLQGYNEQFF. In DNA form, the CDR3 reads TGTGCCAGCAGTCATGATACCCTACAGGGCTACAATGAGCAGTTCTTC. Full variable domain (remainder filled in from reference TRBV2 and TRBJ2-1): EPEVTQTPSHQVTQMGQEVILRCVPISNHLYFYWYRQILGQKVEFLVSFYNNEISEKSEIFDDQFSVERPDGSNFTLKIRSTKLEDSAMYFCASSHDTLQGYNEQFFGPGTRLTVL.